This T cell receptor beta chain was recovered during a study of cytomegalovirus exposure and HLA in healthy donors. General observations from the study: The study reported that TCR beta sequences accurately predicted HLA-A and HLA-B alleles in most subjects. Earlier results showed most TCR beta V segments being productive about 87% or about 30% of the time.

The PCR was carried out with 60 Vbeta primers and 13 Jbeta primers. The data were produced by immunoSEQ multiplex PCR, yet TCRdb's version contains in-frame clones alone and is incomplete. This table has over 150,000 clones, roughly 76% appearing once. V lost 5 bases and J 5 bases, leaving 15 bases between the germline ends. The CDR3 has 14 amino acids. Germline V gives CDR1 SGHRS, CDR2 YFSETQ. Worth noting for this clone: Its target is not known.

This TCR came from a woman aged 45-65 years in good health and CMV-seronegative. The sample taken for sequencing was PBMCs. This sequence joins TRBV5-1 and TRBJ2-3, with D uncertain. The CDR3 region is CASSPLAGGDTQYF. CDR3 nucleotide sequence: TGCGCCAGCAGTCCCCTTGCCGGCGGAGATACGCAGTATTTT.